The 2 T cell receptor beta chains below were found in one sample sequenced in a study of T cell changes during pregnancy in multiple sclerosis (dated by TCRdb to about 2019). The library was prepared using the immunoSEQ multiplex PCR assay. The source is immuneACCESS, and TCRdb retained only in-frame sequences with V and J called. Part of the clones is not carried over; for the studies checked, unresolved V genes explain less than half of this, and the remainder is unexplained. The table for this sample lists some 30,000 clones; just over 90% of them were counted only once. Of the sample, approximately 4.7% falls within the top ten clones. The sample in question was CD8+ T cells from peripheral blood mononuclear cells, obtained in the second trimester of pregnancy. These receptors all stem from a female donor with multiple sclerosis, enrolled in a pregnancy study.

The CDR3 region is CAISGDSSPNTGELFF. The CDR3 coding sequence is TGTGCCATCAGTGGGGACAGCTCCCCCAACACCGGGGAGCTGTTTTTT. The V gene is TRBV10-3, the J gene TRBJ2-2, with TRBD1 matching 7 bases. The V and J ends lost 4 bases and 2 bases, in that order; junction bases with no gene match: 7. This CDR3 region has 16 residues. The germline CDR1 and CDR2 sequences are ENHRY and SYGVKD.

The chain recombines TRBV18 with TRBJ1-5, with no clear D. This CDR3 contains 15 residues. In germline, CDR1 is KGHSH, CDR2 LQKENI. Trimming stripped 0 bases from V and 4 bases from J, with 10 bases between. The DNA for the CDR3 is TGTGCCAGCTCACCACCGGCCGGGAAGAATCAGCCCCAGCATTTT. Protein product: CASSPPAGKNQPQHF. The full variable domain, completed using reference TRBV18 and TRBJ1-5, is NAGVMQNPRHLVRRRGQEARLRCSPMKGHSHVYWYRQLPEEGLKFMVYLQKENIIDESGMPKERFSAEFPKEGPSILRIQQVVRGDSAAYFCASSPPAGKNQPQHFGDGTRLSIL.